This entry is about one T cell receptor beta chain. The antigen is undetermined. The donor population consisted of healthy HIV-negative adults with no recent acute infections or vaccinations. The germline gives CDR1 SGHKS, CDR2 YYEKEE (reference sequence). The V end lost 7 bases, the J end lost 3 bases, and 11 bases lay between the germline ends. This CDR3 comprises 12 residues. This entry comes from a study of shared clonotypes between healthy human individuals. Findings of the study overall: Sorted-subset sequencing, rarefaction showed, was incomplete despite large depth.

Some clones are missing from TCRdb's copy, which holds only in-frame ones; the method was immunoSEQ multiplex PCR. The sample consists of millions of clones, approximately 90% of them appearing once. The V and J genes are TRBV5-5 and TRBJ2-7; D tentatively reads TRBD1 or TRBD2 (5 bases each). Sequencing input: naive CD4+ T cells sorted from blood. This sample's subset: CD45RA+ positively selected. The sequence was obtained from a man aged 18 to 35 in good health. Here the CDR3 reads CASGSGGYEQYF. The CDR3 DNA reads TGTGCCAGCGGAAGTGGGGGCTACGAGCAGTACTTC.